The clone carrying this TCR beta chain was seen a few times. The data were obtained in a study of blood T cell repertoires in COVID-19. Across the study: The origin of the acute and convalescent COVID-19 samples was the United States, Italy and Spain. Nucleic acid was either cDNA or gDNA, and it came from T cells, B-cell-depleted T cells, or PBMCs.

Trimming removed 4 bases from V and 5 bases from J, with 11 bases in between. Germline V lookup: CDR1 MDHEN, CDR2 SYDVKM. The CDR3 extends over 14 amino acids. As handled by the study authors: Nucleated cell number was recorded as an estimate derived from reference gene primer amplification. The table came from immunoSEQ multiplex PCR; TCRdb's copy has only in-frame clones and leaves some out. For V, J and clone size, that table is used; D and trimming come from the DNA. The sample records more than 250,000 clones, roughly 84% being singletons. Sequenced input: peripheral blood. The clonotype originates from a man aged 45-65 years with active or convalescent COVID-19. V usage is TRBV28 and J usage is TRBJ1-4; tentative D call: TRBD1 (6 bases). The CDR3 DNA is TGTGCCAGCAGTTCGGGACAAAGGAATGAAAAACTGTTTTTT. Translating it yields CASSSGQRNEKLFF.